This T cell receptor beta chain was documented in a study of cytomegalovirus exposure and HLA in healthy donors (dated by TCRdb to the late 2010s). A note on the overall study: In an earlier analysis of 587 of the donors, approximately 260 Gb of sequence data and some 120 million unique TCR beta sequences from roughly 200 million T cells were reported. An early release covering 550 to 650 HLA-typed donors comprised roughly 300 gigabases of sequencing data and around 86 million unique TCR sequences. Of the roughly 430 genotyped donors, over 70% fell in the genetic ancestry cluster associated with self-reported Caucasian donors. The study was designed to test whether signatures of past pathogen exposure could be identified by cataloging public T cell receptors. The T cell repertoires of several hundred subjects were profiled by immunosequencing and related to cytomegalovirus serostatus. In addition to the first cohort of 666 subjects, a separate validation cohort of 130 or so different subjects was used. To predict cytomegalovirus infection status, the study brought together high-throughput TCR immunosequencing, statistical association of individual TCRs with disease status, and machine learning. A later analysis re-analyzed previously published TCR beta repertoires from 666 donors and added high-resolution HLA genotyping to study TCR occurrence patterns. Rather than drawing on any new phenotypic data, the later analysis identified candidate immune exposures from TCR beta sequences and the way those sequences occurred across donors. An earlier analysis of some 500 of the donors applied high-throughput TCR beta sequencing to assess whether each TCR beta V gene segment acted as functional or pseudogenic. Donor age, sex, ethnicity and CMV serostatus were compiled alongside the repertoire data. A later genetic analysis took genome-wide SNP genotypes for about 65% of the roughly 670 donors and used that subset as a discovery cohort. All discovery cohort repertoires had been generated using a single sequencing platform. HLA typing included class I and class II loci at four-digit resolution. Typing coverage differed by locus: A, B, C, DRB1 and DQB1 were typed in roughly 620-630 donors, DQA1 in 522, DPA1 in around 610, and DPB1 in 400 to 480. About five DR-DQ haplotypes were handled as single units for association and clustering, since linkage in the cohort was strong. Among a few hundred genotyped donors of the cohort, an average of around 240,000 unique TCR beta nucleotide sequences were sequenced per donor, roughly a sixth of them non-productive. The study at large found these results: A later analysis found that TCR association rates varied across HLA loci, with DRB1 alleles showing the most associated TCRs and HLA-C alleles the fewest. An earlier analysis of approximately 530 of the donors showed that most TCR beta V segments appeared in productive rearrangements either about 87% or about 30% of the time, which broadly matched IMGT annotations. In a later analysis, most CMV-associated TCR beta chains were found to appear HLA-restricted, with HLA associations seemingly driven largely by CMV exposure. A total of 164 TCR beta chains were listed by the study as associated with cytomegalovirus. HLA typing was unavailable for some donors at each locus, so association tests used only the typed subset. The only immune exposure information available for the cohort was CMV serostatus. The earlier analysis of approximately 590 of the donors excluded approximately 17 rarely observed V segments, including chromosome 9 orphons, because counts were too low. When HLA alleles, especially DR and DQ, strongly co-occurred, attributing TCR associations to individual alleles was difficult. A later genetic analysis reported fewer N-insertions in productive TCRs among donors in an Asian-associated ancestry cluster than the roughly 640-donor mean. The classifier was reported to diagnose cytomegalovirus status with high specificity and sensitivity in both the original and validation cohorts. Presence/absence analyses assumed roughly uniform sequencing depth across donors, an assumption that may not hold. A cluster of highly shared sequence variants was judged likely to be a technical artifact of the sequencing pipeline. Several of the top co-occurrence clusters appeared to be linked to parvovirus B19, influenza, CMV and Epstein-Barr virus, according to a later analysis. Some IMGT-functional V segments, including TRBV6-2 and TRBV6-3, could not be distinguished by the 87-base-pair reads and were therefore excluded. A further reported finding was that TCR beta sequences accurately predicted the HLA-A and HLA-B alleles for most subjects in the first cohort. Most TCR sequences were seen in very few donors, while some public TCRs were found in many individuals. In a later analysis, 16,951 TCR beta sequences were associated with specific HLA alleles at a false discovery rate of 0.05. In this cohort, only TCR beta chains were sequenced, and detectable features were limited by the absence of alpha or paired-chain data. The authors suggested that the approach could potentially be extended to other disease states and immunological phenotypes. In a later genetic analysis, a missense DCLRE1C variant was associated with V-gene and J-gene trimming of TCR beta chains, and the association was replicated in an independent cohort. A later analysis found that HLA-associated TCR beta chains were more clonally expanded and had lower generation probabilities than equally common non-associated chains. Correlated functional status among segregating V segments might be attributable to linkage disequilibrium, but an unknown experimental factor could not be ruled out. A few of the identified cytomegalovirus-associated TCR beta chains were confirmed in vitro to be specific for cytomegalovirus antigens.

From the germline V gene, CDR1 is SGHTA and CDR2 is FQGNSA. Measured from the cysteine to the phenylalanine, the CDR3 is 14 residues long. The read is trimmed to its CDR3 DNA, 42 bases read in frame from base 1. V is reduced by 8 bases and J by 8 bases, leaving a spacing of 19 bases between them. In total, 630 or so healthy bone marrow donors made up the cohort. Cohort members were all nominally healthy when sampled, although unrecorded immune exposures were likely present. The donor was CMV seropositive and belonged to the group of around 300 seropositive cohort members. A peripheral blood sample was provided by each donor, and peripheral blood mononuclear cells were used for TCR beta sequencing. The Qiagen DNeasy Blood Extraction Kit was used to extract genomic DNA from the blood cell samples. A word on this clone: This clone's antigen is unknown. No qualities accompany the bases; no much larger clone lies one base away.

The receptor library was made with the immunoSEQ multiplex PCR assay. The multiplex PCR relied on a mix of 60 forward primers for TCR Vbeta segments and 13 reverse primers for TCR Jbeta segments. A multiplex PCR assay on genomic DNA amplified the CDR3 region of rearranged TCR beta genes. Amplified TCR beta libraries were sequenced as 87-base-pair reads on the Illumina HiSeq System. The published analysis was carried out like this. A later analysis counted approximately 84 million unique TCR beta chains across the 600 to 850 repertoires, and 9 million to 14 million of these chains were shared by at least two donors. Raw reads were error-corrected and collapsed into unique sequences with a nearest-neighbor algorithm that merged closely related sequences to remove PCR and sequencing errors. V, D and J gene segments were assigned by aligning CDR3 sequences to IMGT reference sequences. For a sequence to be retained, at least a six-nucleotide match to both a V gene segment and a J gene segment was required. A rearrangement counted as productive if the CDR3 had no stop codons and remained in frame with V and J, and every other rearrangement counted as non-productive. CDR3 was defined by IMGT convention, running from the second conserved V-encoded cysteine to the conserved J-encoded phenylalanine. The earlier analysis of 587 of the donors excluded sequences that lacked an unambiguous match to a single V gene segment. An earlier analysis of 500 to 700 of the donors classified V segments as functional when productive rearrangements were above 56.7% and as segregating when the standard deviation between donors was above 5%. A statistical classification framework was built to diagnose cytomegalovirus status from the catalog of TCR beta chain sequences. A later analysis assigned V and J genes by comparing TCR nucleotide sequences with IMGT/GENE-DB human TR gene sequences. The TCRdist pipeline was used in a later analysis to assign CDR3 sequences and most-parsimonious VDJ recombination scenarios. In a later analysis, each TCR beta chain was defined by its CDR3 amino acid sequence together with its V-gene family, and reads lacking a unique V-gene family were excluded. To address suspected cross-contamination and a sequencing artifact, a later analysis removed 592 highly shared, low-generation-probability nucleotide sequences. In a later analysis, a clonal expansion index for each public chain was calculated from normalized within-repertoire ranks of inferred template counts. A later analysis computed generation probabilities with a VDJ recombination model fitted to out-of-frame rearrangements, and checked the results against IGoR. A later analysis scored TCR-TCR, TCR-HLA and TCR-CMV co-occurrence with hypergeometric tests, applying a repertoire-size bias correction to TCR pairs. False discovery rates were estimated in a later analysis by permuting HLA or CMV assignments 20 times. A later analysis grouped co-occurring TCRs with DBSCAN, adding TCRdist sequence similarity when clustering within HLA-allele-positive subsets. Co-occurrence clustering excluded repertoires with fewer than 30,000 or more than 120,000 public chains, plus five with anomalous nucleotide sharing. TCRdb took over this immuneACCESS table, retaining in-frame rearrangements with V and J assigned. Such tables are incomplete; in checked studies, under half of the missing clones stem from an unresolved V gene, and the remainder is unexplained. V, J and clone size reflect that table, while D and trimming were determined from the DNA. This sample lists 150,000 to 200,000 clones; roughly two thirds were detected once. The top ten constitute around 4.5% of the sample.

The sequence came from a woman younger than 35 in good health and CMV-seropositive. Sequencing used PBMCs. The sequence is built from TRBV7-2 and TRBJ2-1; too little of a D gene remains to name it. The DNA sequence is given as TGTGCCAGCGCAAGAAAAGCCCCCGCCGATGAGCAGTTCTTC. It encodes CASARKAPADEQFF.